This T cell receptor (beta chain) is drawn from a study of control samples from healthy donors and cancer patients. Per germline, CDR1 GTSNPN and CDR2 SVGIG (reference sequence). The CDR3 has 14 residues. Trimming took 0 bases from V and 7 from J, leaving 15 bases between them. TCRdb keeps only in-frame clones here, not all; method: immunoSEQ multiplex PCR. The sample contains 95,000 to 130,000 clones, 93% of which appear only once. Sequencing was performed on blood. The genes are TRBV30 and TRBJ1-2; D remains ambiguous. This receptor was identified in a man younger than 40 in good health. The CDR3 coding sequence is TGTGCCTGGAGTGTCGGGCCGATTAATGTTGGCTACACCTTC. Protein product: CAWSVGPINVGYTF. Full variable domain (remainder filled in from reference TRBV30 and TRBJ1-2): SQTIHQWPATLVQPVGSPLSLECTVEGTSNPNLYWYRQAAGRGLQLLFYSVGIGQISSEVPQNLSASRPQDRQFILSSKKLLLSDSGFYLCAWSVGPINVGYTFGSGTRLTVV.